The subject of this entry is one TCR beta chain. This entry belongs to a study of blood T cell repertoires in COVID-19. As for the study in general: Samples of COVID-19 (acute and convalescent) were obtained from the United States, Italy and Spain. Sources were T cells, B-cell-depleted T cells, or PBMCs; the material itself was cDNA or gDNA.

Original methodology: Researchers report that nucleated cell counts were estimated from reference gene primer amplification. Libraries were prepared by immunoSEQ multiplex PCR; TCRdb keeps only in-frame clonotypes and omits some of them. That table is the source of V, J and clone size, and D and trimming were worked out from the DNA. The sample has about 98,000 clones, about 85% seen once. V trimming: 0 bases; J trimming: 5 bases; junction bases outside the gene matches: 4. The CDR3 runs to 17 residues. CDR1 and CDR2 (germline): SGHTA, FQGNSA. The sequence derives from a woman aged 80 or over with acute or convalescent COVID-19. Sequenced sample: peripheral blood. The gene calls are TRBV7-2 and TRBJ1-4, with 12 positions matching TRBD1. CDR3 DNA sequence: TGTGCCAGCAGCTTAGCGGGGACAGGGGGCGCGAATGAAAAACTGTTTTTT. It encodes CASSLAGTGGANEKLFF.